Listed below are T cell receptor beta chains from one sample, sequenced in a study of shared clonotypes between healthy human individuals. TCRdb keeps only in-frame clones here, not all; method: immunoSEQ multiplex PCR. Of 850,000 to 1,100,000 clones listed, roughly 77% are singletons. Material for sequencing was memory CD4+ T cells from PBMCs. The receptor set was obtained from a man aged 18 to 29 in good health. Some clones in this sample may be carry-over from other donors' samples. Each CDR3 is given with its conserved first and last residue. A D gene is named only where the DNA matches it firmly. Size values are once, few and many counts, or a class for expanded clones, and some rows have none.

J	size	V	D	DNA	CDR3
TRBJ2-3	-	TRBV29-1	-	TGCAGCGTTGAAGAGGGGATGAAGACAGATACGCAGTATTTT	CSVEEGMKTDTQYF
TRBJ2-1	-	TRBV7-3	TRBD2	TGTGCCAGCAGCTCCCCCCAGGGAGCGGGAGATCAATACAATGAGCAGTTCTTC	CASSSPQGAGDQYNEQFF
TRBJ1-1	many	TRBV2	TRBD1	TGTGCCAGCAGGCGACAGGGGGCCGGTGAAGCTTTCTTT	CASRRQGAGEAFF
TRBJ2-3	few	TRBV7-2	-	TGTGCCAGCGGTAGGACTCCTCCGGATACGCAGTATTTT	CASGRTPPDTQYF
TRBJ2-3	-	TRBV5-1	-	TGCGCCAGCACCCCCTTCCAGGGACTCACAGATACGCAGTATTTT	CASTPFQGLTDTQYF
TRBJ2-3	-	TRBV5-1	TRBD2	TGCGCCAGCAGCTTCTTGGGACTAGCGGGAAGCACAGATACGCAGTATTTT	CASSFLGLAGSTDTQYF
TRBJ2-2	-	TRBV27	TRBD1	TGTGCCAGCAGGCCGGGACAGGGTTCGGCCGGGGAGCTGTTTTTT	CASRPGQGSAGELFF
TRBJ2-3	-	TRBV2	-	TGTGCCAGCAGTGACAGGGTTGGGACAGATACGCAGTATTTT	CASSDRVGTDTQYF
TRBJ2-1	-	TRBV18	-	TGTGCCAGCTCACCGGTCCCCGGGGGCTCCTACAATGAGCAGTTCTTC	CASSPVPGGSYNEQFF
TRBJ1-2	-	TRBV20-1	-	TGCAGTGCTGCAGGGAGGGTGGGCTACACCTTC	CSAAGRVGYTF
TRBJ2-5	-	TRBV5-6	-	TGTGCCAGCAGCAAGGGAAACAGGGTAACAGAGACCCAGTACTTC	CASSKGNRVTETQYF
TRBJ1-2	-	TRBV28	-	TGTGCCAGCAGTTTATTCGTGGGGCCTGGCTACACCTTC	CASSLFVGPGYTF
TRBJ2-5	-	TRBV15	-	TGTGCCACCAGCAGAGAAATGTGGGATGCGGAGACCCAGTACTTC	CATSREMWDAETQYF
TRBJ2-1	-	TRBV18	-	TGTGCCAGCTCCTCAGCGGGCAGCTCCTACAATGAGCAGTTCTTC	CASSSAGSSYNEQFF
TRBJ2-5	-	TRBV5-1	-	TGCGCCAGCAGACTGGGGGCACAAGAGACCCAGTACTTC	CASRLGAQETQYF
TRBJ2-7	-	TRBV28	-	TGTGCCAGTCAGTATTTGAGTTTGGAGCAGTACTTC	CASQYLSLEQYF
TRBJ2-7	-	TRBV27	-	TGTGCCAGCAGTCTCCTCAGCCACTACGAGCAGTACTTC	CASSLLSHYEQYF
TRBJ2-2	-	TRBV6-1	-	TGTGCCAGCCATACCCCGGGACTTGGCAGCCGGGAGCTGTTTTTT	CASHTPGLGSRELFF
TRBJ2-5	-	TRBV5-1	-	TGCGCCAGCACCACGGCGACAGAAGAGACCCAGTACTTC	CASTTATEETQYF
TRBJ2-3	-	TRBV4-2	-	TGTGCCAGCAGCCAAGATAATACAGATACGCAGTATTTT	CASSQDNTDTQYF
TRBJ1-4	-	TRBV5-8	TRBD1	TGTGCCAGCAGCTTCTCCCCCGGGACAGGGAGCGAAAAACTGTTTTTT	CASSFSPGTGSEKLFF
TRBJ1-2	-	TRBV6-6	-	TGTGCCAGCAGTTACTCGGCGGGGTCTTTCTCGGAGGGCTACACCTTC	CASSYSAGSFSEGYTF
TRBJ1-1	-	TRBV5-6	-	TGTGCCACCTCGGGACAAGCCACTGAAGCTTTCTTT	CATSGQATEAFF
TRBJ2-1	-	TRBV11-2	TRBD2	TGTGCCAGCAGCGGCAGAGGGACTAGCCTCGGCAATGAGCAGTTCTTC	CASSGRGTSLGNEQFF
TRBJ2-1	-	TRBV6-7	TRBD1	TGTGCCAGCAGTTGGGACAGGGTTTTGAATGAGCAGTTCTTC	CASSWDRVLNEQFF
TRBJ1-4	-	TRBV11-2	-	TGTGCCAGCAGCTTAGCCAGTATGTCTGAAAAACTGTTTTTT	CASSLASMSEKLFF
TRBJ2-3	once	TRBV7-6	-	TGTGCCAGCAGCTTAGGTCGAGCAGATACGCAGTATTTT	CASSLGRADTQYF
TRBJ2-3	-	TRBV27	-	TGTGCCAGCAGTCCTACTAACCTCGGGAGCGGTACGCAGTATTTT	CASSPTNLGSGTQYF
TRBJ2-7	-	TRBV28	TRBD2	TGTGCCAGCTCCCCGGGGGGGACACTCAGGGAGCAGTACTTC	CASSPGGTLREQYF
TRBJ1-2	-	TRBV4-1	-	TGCGCCAGCAGCCGGGACACCTTAAAAAGGGACTATGGCTACACCTTC	CASSRDTLKRDYGYTF
TRBJ2-1	-	TRBV7-3	-	TGTGCCAGCAGCCCGCTTGACTCCTTCGGGGCCTACAATGAGCAGTTCTTC	CASSPLDSFGAYNEQFF
TRBJ2-1	-	TRBV6-4	TRBD2	TGTGCCAGCAGATTACTAGCGGGAGGGGGCAATGAGCAGTTCTTC	CASRLLAGGGNEQFF
TRBJ2-3	few	TRBV6-6	-	TGTGCCAGCAGCCCTAGATCAGTCATCACAGATACGCAGTATTTT	CASSPRSVITDTQYF
TRBJ1-3	-	TRBV28	-	TGTGCCAGCAGCTCCCGGGTGACTGGAAACACCATATATTTT	CASSSRVTGNTIYF
TRBJ1-2	once	TRBV21-1	-	TGTGCCAGCAGCAAAAGGAAAAGTACTTCCGGGACAGAAGATAACTATGGCTACACCTTC	CASSKRKSTSGTEDNYGYTF
TRBJ2-7	few	TRBV5-1	-	TGCGCCAGCAGCTTGGAGAGAGGCTACGAGCAGTACTTC	CASSLERGYEQYF
TRBJ1-1	-	TRBV30	-	TGTGCCTGGCTAAGGAGGAACACTGAAGCTTTCTTT	CAWLRRNTEAFF
TRBJ2-7	-	TRBV9	-	TGTGCCAGCAGCGGACCAGGGTTTTACGAGCAGTACTTC	CASSGPGFYEQYF
TRBJ2-7	-	TRBV19	TRBD1	TGTGCCACTTCACGTACCACCGGGACAGGGCTTACCTACGAGCAGTACTTC	CATSRTTGTGLTYEQYF
TRBJ2-1	few	TRBV28	-	TGTGCCAGCAGTTTATTCAGCTCCAGGGTCTACAATGAGCAGTTCTTC	CASSLFSSRVYNEQFF
TRBJ1-2	-	TRBV6-1	-	TGTGCCAGCAGTTCCCGGGACCTAGGTGGCTATGGCTACACCTTC	CASSSRDLGGYGYTF
TRBJ2-2	-	TRBV11-1	TRBD2	TGTGCCAGCAGCTTAGAGGGACGGGAGGCCGGGGAGCTGTTTTTT	CASSLEGREAGELFF
TRBJ1-4	-	TRBV2	-	TGTGCCAGGAGGGCCGCAGGTAGCGAAAAACTGTTTTTT	CARRAAGSEKLFF
TRBJ1-2	-	TRBV4-1	TRBD1	TGCGCCAGCAGCAAACTCCTCGGGACAGGGGATGGCTACACCTTC	CASSKLLGTGDGYTF
TRBJ1-5	-	TRBV27	TRBD1	TGTGCCAGCAGTTACACAGGACAGGGCCAGCCCCAGCATTTT	CASSYTGQGQPQHF
TRBJ1-1	-	TRBV2	-	TGTGCCAGCAGTGTTGGGCAAATGATCAACACTGAAGCTTTCTTT	CASSVGQMINTEAFF
TRBJ2-3	-	TRBV18	TRBD1	TGTGCCAGCTCACCCCAAGGACAGGAGAGCACAGATACGCAGTATTTT	CASSPQGQESTDTQYF
TRBJ2-1	-	TRBV2	-	TGTGCCAGCAGTCGGCGCACAACCAATGAGCAGTTCTTC	CASSRRTTNEQFF